This TCR beta chain originates from a study of blood T cell repertoires in COVID-19. Study context: Material from acute and convalescent COVID-19 was sourced from the United States, Italy and Spain.

Methods used by the authors: Amplification with reference gene primers provided the estimates of nucleated cell counts. Method: immunoSEQ multiplex PCR; TCRdb's copy keeps in-frame clones and lacks some. V and J calls and clone size follow that table, whereas D and trimming were derived from the DNA. The table has about 210,000 clones, 85% seen once; the top ten hold more than 2%. This CDR3 contains 15 residues. Unmatched junction bases numbered 8, after V lost 0 bases and J lost 7 bases. Germline V lookup: CDR1 LGHNA, CDR2 YNFKEQ. This receptor was obtained from a woman in her seventies with COVID-19, enrolled during active disease. This chain joins TRBV4-2 and TRBJ1-2; 7 bases match TRBD1. The sequencing input was peripheral blood. The CDR3 loop reads CASSQDFGTDGGYTF. The DNA for the CDR3 is TGTGCCAGCAGCCAAGATTTTGGGACAGATGGTGGCTACACCTTC.